The clone carrying this T cell receptor (beta chain) was counted at least ten times. Its antigen is not known. The data were obtained in a study of T cells in Graves' hyperthyroidism and ophthalmopathy. Study results and limitations: Peripheral blood also featured most of the thyroid clonotypes expanded above 0.001.

CDR1 is MNHEY, CDR2 SMNVEV, per germline (reference sequence). Trimming removed 0 bases at V and 5 bases at J, with 10 bases between. The CDR3 is made up of 14 amino acids. Template material for amplifying TCR beta CDR3 regions consisted of RNA transcripts. When the TCR CDR3 underwent first-round RT-PCR, the HTBI primer set was used. MiXCR, applied by TCRdb to the multiplex PCR reads, yields one record per CDR3 protein. The repertoire holds about 620,000 distinct CDR3 sequences, with roughly 15% as singletons. The J gene is TRBJ2-5, the V gene TRBV27; D tentatively fits TRBD1 or TRBD2 (5 bases each). This sequence was found in a woman aged 25 to 39 with Graves' hyperthyroidism. The sample consisted of blood. CDR3 region: CASSLSGAWETQYF. In DNA form, the CDR3 reads TGTGCCAGCAGTTTATCCGGGGCATGGGAGACCCAGTACTTC.